This entry lists 21 T cell receptor beta chains sequenced from one sample in a study of cytotoxic CD8 clonotypes in ibrutinib-treated CLL. The method was immunoSEQ multiplex PCR; TCRdb's version includes in-frame clones alone and lacks a portion of them. The sample holds about 29,000 clones; 85% are singletons and the top ten take 8%. Sequencing used PBMCs, obtained after 24 months of ibrutinib treatment. These receptors were obtained from a human donor with chronic lymphocytic leukemia.

V and J are TRBV5-1 and TRBJ2-7, with 11 bases that match TRBD1. CDR3 length: 15 amino acids. CDR1 SGHRS and CDR2 YFSETQ come from the germline V gene. With V trimmed by 1 base and J by 6 bases, 6 bases remained unmatched. CDR3: CASSLLGQGALEQYF. The CDR3 coding sequence is TGCGCCAGCAGCTTGCTAGGACAGGGGGCTCTCGAGCAGTACTTC.

V and J are TRBV4-2 and TRBJ2-3; D possibly corresponds to TRBD1 (6 bases). Germline V CDR1 and CDR2: LGHNA, YNFKEQ. Trimming shortened V by 0 bases and J by 2 bases, and 9 bases separated the two germline ends. The CDR3 loop spans 15 amino acids. The CDR3 DNA sequence: TGTGCCAGCAGCCAAGAAAGGGGGTTCACAGATACGCAGTATTTT. Protein sequence: CASSQERGFTDTQYF.

The sample holds a few counts of this clone. This chain joins TRBV2 and TRBJ1-2; TRBD1 matches 7 bases. Germline trimming cut 6 bases from V and 4 bases from J; bases unmatched to any gene: 2. The CDR3 is 12 residues long. The V gene's germline CDR1 is SNHLY and CDR2 FYNNEI. The CDR3 spells CASRGQSYGYTF. CDR3 coding DNA: TGTGCCAGCAGGGGACAGTCCTATGGCTACACCTTC.

The V call is TRBV5-4, the J call TRBJ1-4; no definite D call. V lost 2 bases and J lost 0, with 11 bases in between. Germline CDR1 SGHNT, CDR2 YYREEE (reference sequence). CDR3 size: 16 residues. This CDR3 reads CASSLFRGTTNEKLFF. The CDR3 bases are TGTGCCAGCAGCTTATTCCGGGGAACAACTAATGAAAAACTGTTTTTT.

This rearrangement joins TRBV5-4 to TRBJ1-6, with 10 bases aligning to TRBD1. Germline CDR1 and CDR2: SGHNT and YYREEE (reference sequence). V shed 5 bases and J 7 bases; nucleotides not matched to a gene: 3. This CDR3 spans 14 amino acids. The CDR3 sequence: CASRWDRGNSPLHF. The CDR3 DNA follows: TGTGCCAGCAGGTGGGACAGGGGAAATTCACCCCTCCACTTT.

The chain joins TRBV6-5 to TRBJ2-3; D is uncertain. CDR1 MNHEY and CDR2 SVGAGI come from the germline V gene. The CDR3 runs to 12 residues. The DNA for the CDR3 is TGTCTGGCTAAGGGTAGCACAGATACGCAGTATTTT. Its translation is CLAKGSTDTQYF.

The rearrangement links TRBV10-3 to TRBJ2-5, with 11 bases identical to TRBD2. V lost 3 bases to trimming and J lost 2 bases; unmatched junction nucleotides: 5. Germline V gene lookup returns CDR1 ENHRY and CDR2 SYGVKD. This CDR3 region has 16 residues. CDR3 sequence (DNA): TGTGCCATCAGTGACTTACTAGCGGGGGTACAAGAGACCCAGTACTTC. It codes for CAISDLLAGVQETQYF.

The chain carries TRBV5-1 and TRBJ1-6; D call uncertain. From germline, CDR1 is SGHRS and CDR2 YFSETQ. Trimming took off 4 bases at V and 8 bases at J, with 19 bases between the two ends. The CDR3 is made up of 16 amino acids. The CDR3: CASSHTLRVLDSPLHF. The CDR3 region has the DNA TGCGCCAGCAGCCATACCCTGAGGGTATTGGATTCACCCCTCCACTTT.

The J gene is TRBJ2-1, the V gene TRBV9; a weak D match, TRBD2 (7 bases). The CDR3 covers 15 residues. The germline V and J ends were trimmed by 0 bases and 9 bases, with 16 bases remaining between them. CDR1 is SGDLS and CDR2 is YYNGEE in the germline V gene. The CDR3 here is CASSVDRGALIEQFF. CDR3 nucleotides: TGTGCCAGCAGCGTAGATCGGGGGGCCCTCATTGAGCAGTTCTTC. Supplemented by reference TRBV9 and TRBJ2-1, the full variable domain reads DSGVTQTPKHLITATGQRVTLRCSPRSGDLSVYWYQQSLDQGLQFLIQYYNGEERAKGNILERFSAQQFPDLHSELNLSSLELGDSALYFCASSVDRGALIEQFFGPGTRLTVL.

Comments on this clone: Other DNA sequences from this sample encode an identical CDR3 as well. The chain uses TRBV5-1 and TRBJ2-2; D possibly corresponds to TRBD1 (6 bases). Per germline, CDR1 SGHRS and CDR2 YFSETQ. This CDR3 has 13 amino acids. V lost 4 bases to trimming and J lost 5 bases, with 9 bases between them. The CDR3 is CASSLQGTGELFF. The CDR3 region has the DNA TGCGCCAGCAGCCTCCAGGGGACCGGGGAGCTGTTTTTT.

The table lists this clone with a count of one. The rearrangement links TRBV6-6 to TRBJ2-1; perhaps TRBD1 as D (5 bases). The V end was cut by 6 bases, the J end by 3 bases, with 9 bases between. Germline CDR1 reads MNHNY; CDR2 reads SVGAGI (reference sequence). The CDR3 is 13 amino acids. CDR3 nucleotide sequence: TGTGCCAGCAGCCTCGACAGCTACAATGAGCAGTTCTTC. Translated, it gives CASSLDSYNEQFF.

This chain uses TRBV7-3 with TRBJ2-2; the D gene is possibly TRBD2 (6 bases). CDR1 and CDR2 (germline): SGHTA, FQGTGA. Trimming left V 8 bases short and J 3 bases short, with 16 bases between. The CDR3 loop spans 15 amino acids. The CDR3 here is CASASGLAYTGELFF. The CDR3 DNA follows: TGTGCCAGCGCGTCGGGACTCGCTTACACCGGGGAGCTGTTTTTT.

CDR3 DNA sequence: TGTGCCAGCAGTGATACCCCGGGCGAGCAGTACTTC. Translation: CASSDTPGEQYF. This chain joins TRBV6-1 and TRBJ2-7, with D unclear. CDR1 is MNHNS and CDR2 is SASEGT in the germline V gene. The CDR3 is 12 amino acids. The V gene lost 3 bases and the J gene lost 6 bases, with 9 bases spanning the gap.

This chain links TRBV28 with TRBJ2-1, with a possible D match to TRBD1 (6 bases). Trimming removed 2 bases at V and 2 bases at J, with 10 bases between. There are 15 residues in the CDR3. Germline CDR1 and CDR2: MDHEN and SYDVKM. The DNA for the CDR3 is TGTGCCAGCAGTTTAAGGGGGTTCCCCTACAATGAGCAGTTCTTC. Its protein is CASSLRGFPYNEQFF.

V usage is TRBV19 and J usage is TRBJ1-2, with 7 positions matching TRBD1. The CDR3 sequence is 17 residues long. Per the germline V gene, CDR1 is LNHDA and CDR2 is SQIVND (reference sequence). The V gene end was trimmed by 9 bases and the J gene end by 3 bases; junction bases not matched to a gene: 19. CDR3 loop: CASKGIRQGAFDYGYTF. The CDR3 DNA reads TGTGCCAGCAAGGGAATACGACAGGGCGCATTCGACTATGGCTACACCTTC. Variable domain in full (rest from reference TRBV19 and TRBJ1-2): DGGITQSPKYLFRKEGQNVTLSCEQNLNHDAMYWYRQDPGQGLRLIYYSQIVNDFQKGDIAEGYSVSREKKESFPLTVTSAQKNPTAFYLCASKGIRQGAFDYGYTFGSGTRLTVV.

The V call is TRBV5-1, the J call TRBJ1-4; 7 nucleotides agree with TRBD1. Trimming removed 4 bases from V and 7 bases from J; junction bases left unmatched: 7. The CDR3 is 14 amino acids. Germline V lookup: CDR1 SGHRS, CDR2 YFSETQ. The CDR3: CASSDRQGGEKLFF. In DNA, the CDR3 is TGCGCCAGCAGCGATAGACAGGGTGGTGAAAAACTGTTTTTT.

The chain is built from TRBV12-1 and TRBJ2-7; no check of the table's D call, TRBD1, against the DNA was made. TRBV12-1 is tagged as a pseudogene. The CDR3 loop spans 16 amino acids. The CDR3 sequence: CASSLPGDRETYEQYF. The CDR3 DNA sequence: TGTGCCAGCAGTTTGCCCGGGGACAGGGAAACATACGAGCAGTACTTC.

The table lists this clone with a few counts. V is TRBV18 and J is TRBJ1-2; 7 bases agree with TRBD1. The V gene end was trimmed by 6 bases and the J gene end by 4 bases; junction bases not matched to a gene: 5. This CDR3 spans 13 amino acids. The germline gives CDR1 KGHSH, CDR2 LQKENI. Here the CDR3 DNA reads TGTGCCAGCTCCCAAGGGACAGTCTATGGCTACACCTTC. Protein product: CASSQGTVYGYTF.

The chain links TRBV9 to TRBJ2-2; D gene unclear. Trimming took off 0 bases at V and 6 bases at J, with 6 bases between the two ends. Germline V lookup: CDR1 SGDLS, CDR2 YYNGEE. The CDR3 is made up of 13 amino acids. This CDR3 is CASSVGSSGELFF. For the CDR3, the DNA is TGTGCCAGCAGCGTAGGTAGCTCCGGGGAGCTGTTTTTT. Full variable domain (rest looked up from reference TRBV9 and TRBJ2-2): DSGVTQTPKHLITATGQRVTLRCSPRSGDLSVYWYQQSLDQGLQFLIQYYNGEERAKGNILERFSAQQFPDLHSELNLSSLELGDSALYFCASSVGSSGELFFGEGSRLTVL.

This clone was picked up a small number of times. J is TRBJ1-5 and V is TRBV19; D might be TRBD1 (6 bases). CDR1 and CDR2 (germline): LNHDA, SQIVND (reference sequence). This CDR3 comprises 15 residues. V was trimmed by 7 bases and J by 0 bases, leaving 13 bases between them. The CDR3 DNA sequence: TGTGCCAGTACCAAAGGACAGAATAGCAATCAGCCCCAGCATTTT. Translation: CASTKGQNSNQPQHF.

This chain uses TRBV9 with TRBJ2-5; perhaps TRBD1 as D (6 bases). This CDR3 comprises 13 residues. Germline V gene sequence: CDR1 SGDLS, CDR2 YYNGEE. V was trimmed by 3 bases and J by 4 bases, leaving 10 bases between them. The CDR3 nucleotides read TGTGCCAGCAGCGATGGACAGCGAGAGACCCAGTACTTC. Residues: CASSDGQRETQYF.